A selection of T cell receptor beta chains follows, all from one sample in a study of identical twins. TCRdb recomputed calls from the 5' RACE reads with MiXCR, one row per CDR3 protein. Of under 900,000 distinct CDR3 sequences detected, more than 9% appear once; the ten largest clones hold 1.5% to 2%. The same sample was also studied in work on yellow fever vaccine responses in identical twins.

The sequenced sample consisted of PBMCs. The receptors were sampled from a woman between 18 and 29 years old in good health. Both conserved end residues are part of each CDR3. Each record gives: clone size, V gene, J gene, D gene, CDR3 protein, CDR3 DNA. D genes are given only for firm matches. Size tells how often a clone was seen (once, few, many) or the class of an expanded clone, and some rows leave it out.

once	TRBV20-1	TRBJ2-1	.	CSAIKGANNEQFF	TGCAGTGCTATTAAGGGAGCCAACAATGAGCAGTTCTTC
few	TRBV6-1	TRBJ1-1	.	CASSRADRTNTEAFF	TGTGCCAGCAGTAGGGCCGACAGGACGAACACTGAAGCTTTCTTT
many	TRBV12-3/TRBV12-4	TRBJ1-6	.	CASSSGVNSPLHF	TGTGCCAGCAGTTCAGGGGTTAATTCACCCCTCCACTTT
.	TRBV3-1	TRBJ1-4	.	CASSRTETTNEKLFF	TGTGCCAGCAGCCGTACAGAGACAACTAATGAAAAACTGTTTTTT
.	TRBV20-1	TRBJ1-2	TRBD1	CSARDKRTGPYGYTF	TGCAGTGCTAGAGATAAAAGGACAGGGCCCTATGGCTACACCTTC
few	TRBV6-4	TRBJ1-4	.	CASSGRKLNEKLFF	TGTGCCAGCAGTGGACGGAAACTTAATGAAAAACTGTTTTTT
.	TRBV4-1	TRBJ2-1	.	CASSQDDVRGYEQFF	TGCGCCAGCAGCCAAGATGATGTTAGGGGGTATGAGCAGTTCTTC
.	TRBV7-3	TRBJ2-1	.	CASSLLLGKAYNEQFF	TGTGCCAGCAGCTTATTATTGGGGAAGGCCTACAATGAGCAGTTCTTC
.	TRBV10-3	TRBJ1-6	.	CAISESVNSPLHF	TGTGCCATCAGTGAGTCGGTGAATTCACCCCTCCACTTT
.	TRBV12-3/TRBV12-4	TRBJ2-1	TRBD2	CASSAPGLAVNEQFF	TGTGCCAGCAGTGCCCCGGGACTAGCGGTTAATGAGCAGTTCTTC
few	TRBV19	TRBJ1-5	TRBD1	CASSIDPGTVNQPQHF	TGTGCCAGTAGTATAGATCCAGGGACAGTCAATCAGCCCCAGCATTTT
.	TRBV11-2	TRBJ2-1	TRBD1	CASSLSTGGYNEQFF	TGTGCCAGCAGCTTATCGACAGGGGGCTACAATGAGCAGTTCTTC
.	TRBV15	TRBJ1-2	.	CATSRVNNYGYTF	TGTGCCACCAGCAGAGTAAATAACTATGGCTACACCTTC
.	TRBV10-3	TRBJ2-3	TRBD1	CAISSDRGPDTQYF	TGTGCCATCAGTTCGGACAGGGGGCCAGATACGCAGTATTTT
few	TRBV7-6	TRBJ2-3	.	CASSVLPNGVDTQYF	TGTGCCAGCAGCGTATTACCAAACGGCGTGGATACGCAGTATTTT
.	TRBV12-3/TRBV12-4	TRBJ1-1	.	CASSPRQSAEAFF	TGTGCCAGCAGTCCCCGGCAGTCCGCTGAAGCTTTCTTT
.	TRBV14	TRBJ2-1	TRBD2	CASSQVAGGPVNEQFF	TGTGCCAGCAGCCAAGTAGCGGGGGGGCCAGTCAATGAGCAGTTCTTC
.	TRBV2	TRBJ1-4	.	CASKSEGEKLFF	TGTGCCAGCAAGAGCGAGGGTGAAAAACTGTTTTTT
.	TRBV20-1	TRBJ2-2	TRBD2	CSAAQRTSGKGELFF	TGCAGTGCCGCGCAGAGGACTAGCGGAAAAGGGGAGCTGTTTTTT